Below, 20 T cell receptor beta chains from the same sample are listed, as sequenced in a study of cytotoxic CD8 clonotypes in ibrutinib-treated CLL. Method: immunoSEQ multiplex PCR; TCRdb's copy keeps in-frame clones and lacks some. The sample lists 150,000 or so clones; under 90% were seen once. Sequenced here: PBMCs, sampled after 24 months of ibrutinib treatment. Receptors were obtained from a human donor with chronic lymphocytic leukemia.

The chain recombines TRBV6-5 with TRBJ1-2, with D perhaps TRBD1 (5 bases). Germline V lookup: CDR1 MNHEY, CDR2 SVGAGI. This CDR3 comprises 16 residues. Trimming pared 1 base from V and 7 bases from J, leaving 19 bases between. The CDR3 spells CASSYFGRGEGGGYTF. The DNA of the CDR3 is TGTGCCAGCAGTTACTTCGGGCGGGGGGAAGGAGGTGGCTACACCTTC.

The gene calls are TRBV7-9 and TRBJ2-3; D assignment may be TRBD1 or TRBD2 (5 bases each). Germline V gives CDR1 SEHNR, CDR2 FQNEAQ (reference sequence). This CDR3 spans 15 amino acids. Trimming pared 1 base from V and 1 base from J, leaving 9 bases between. The CDR3 coding sequence is TGTGCCAGCAGCTTAGTGAGGGGCGGCACAGATACGCAGTATTTT. Encoded protein: CASSLVRGGTDTQYF. Drawing the rest from reference TRBV7-9 and TRBJ2-3, the complete variable domain is DTGVSQNPRHKITKRGQNVTFRCDPISEHNRLYWYRQTLGQGPEFLTYFQNEAQLEKSRLLSDRFSAERPKGSFSTLEIQRTEQGDSAMYLCASSLVRGGTDTQYFGPGTRLTVL.

This chain connects TRBV6-5 to TRBJ1-6; the match to TRBD1 covers 7 bases. The CDR3 has 14 amino acids. J was trimmed by 14 bases and V by 8 bases; bases with no gene match: 15. Germline lookup yields CDR1 MNHEY and CDR2 SVGAGI. CDR3 sequence (DNA): TGTGCCAGCGGAAGGACAGGCGCCTCGACTACCCTCCACTTT. This encodes CASGRTGASTTLHF.

The CDR3 sequence is CASSIPGTAYEQYF. The CDR3 DNA is TGTGCCAGCAGTATTCCCGGGACAGCCTACGAGCAGTACTTC. The V call is TRBV28, the J call TRBJ2-7; TRBD1 matches at 7 bases. The germline gives CDR1 MDHEN, CDR2 SYDVKM. The CDR3 is 14 amino acids. V was clipped by 5 bases and J by 2 bases; unmatched bases: 6.

The J gene is TRBJ2-3, the V gene TRBV6-5; D is ambiguous. In germline, CDR1 is MNHEY, CDR2 SVGAGI. This CDR3 contains 15 residues. The germline V and J ends were trimmed by 6 bases and 0 bases, with 13 bases remaining between them. The DNA of the CDR3 is TGTGCCAGCAGACGCACTGTGGCTAGCACAGATACGCAGTATTTT. Residues: CASRRTVASTDTQYF.

The V gene is TRBV6-6, the J gene TRBJ1-1, with no clear D. CDR3 length: 12 residues. Trimming took 7 bases from V and 1 from J, leaving 7 bases between them. Per germline, CDR1 MNHNY and CDR2 SVGAGI (reference sequence). CDR3 residues: CASTLENTEAFF. The DNA of the CDR3 is TGTGCCAGCACCCTCGAGAACACTGAAGCTTTCTTT.

The chain is built from TRBV7-9 and TRBJ1-5; D possibly corresponds to TRBD1 (5 bases). Trimming shortened V by 5 bases and J by 4 bases, and 9 bases separated the two germline ends. Per germline, CDR1 SEHNR and CDR2 FQNEAQ (reference sequence). The CDR3 is 13 amino acids. The CDR3 DNA is TGTGCCAGCAGCCACCAGGGTAATCAGCCCCAGCATTTT. Translated: CASSHQGNQPQHF.

The V and J genes are TRBV6-1 and TRBJ2-5; unclear D gene. This CDR3 contains 14 residues. Trimming removed 10 bases at V and 0 bases at J, with 15 bases between. Germline values: CDR1 MNHNS, CDR2 SASEGT. CDR3: CATEDVPHQETQYF. CDR3 bases: TGTGCCACCGAGGACGTGCCCCACCAAGAGACCCAGTACTTC.

The chain carries TRBV11-3 and TRBJ2-7, with unresolved D. CDR1 is SGHNT and CDR2 is YENEEA in the germline V gene. V was shortened by 0 bases and J by 8 bases, with 8 bases between the two germline ends. There are 12 residues in the CDR3. CDR3 sequence (DNA): TGTGCCAGCAGCTTAGACGGGCGGCAGCAGTACTTC. It translates to CASSLDGRQQYF.

The V call is TRBV28, the J call TRBJ2-3, with D maybe TRBD2 (5 bases). The germline V gene has CDR1 MDHEN and CDR2 SYDVKM. The V end was cut by 7 bases, the J end by 1 base, with 12 bases between. This CDR3 region has 14 residues. The CDR3 reads CASTRGWGTDTQYF. DNA of the CDR3: TGTGCCAGCACCCGGGGTTGGGGCACAGATACGCAGTATTTT.

The rearrangement uses TRBV4-1 and TRBJ1-1; 7 bases agree with TRBD1. V lost 2 bases, J lost 4 bases, and 4 bases stayed unmatched. This CDR3 has 14 amino acids. Germline V lookup: CDR1 MGHRA, CDR2 YSYEKL. This CDR3 reads CASSQPTGFTEAFF. CDR3 DNA sequence: TGCGCCAGCAGCCAACCGACAGGGTTCACTGAAGCTTTCTTT.

The chain uses TRBV7-9 and TRBJ1-4; 7 positions match TRBD1. The V segment lost 4 bases and the J segment 8 bases; nucleotides outside the gene matches: 10. The length of the CDR3 is 15 residues. The germline V gene has CDR1 SEHNR and CDR2 FQNEAQ (reference sequence). The CDR3 DNA reads as TGTGCCAGCAGCTCCCAGACAGGGTTTGGGGAAAAACTGTTTTTT. It is translated as CASSSQTGFGEKLFF.

The gene calls are TRBV6-4 and TRBJ1-2; D perhaps matches TRBD1 (6 bases). Germline assignment: CDR1 MRHNA and CDR2 SNTAGT. The germline V and J ends were trimmed by 4 bases and 2 bases, with 20 bases remaining between them. CDR3 length equals 17 residues. CDR3 region: CASSAQQGWGANYGYTF. The CDR3 DNA sequence: TGTGCCAGCAGTGCCCAACAGGGTTGGGGGGCCAACTATGGCTACACCTTC.

V is TRBV7-2 and J is TRBJ2-1, with TRBD2 matching over 9 bases. The trim removed 3 bases at V and 10 bases at J, leaving 7 bases unmatched. There are 14 residues in the CDR3. From germline, CDR1 is SGHTA and CDR2 FQGNSA. CDR3 nucleotide sequence: TGTGCCAGCAGCTTTATTAGCGGGAGCGAGGAGCAGTTCTTC. It yields the protein CASSFISGSEEQFF. Supplemented by reference TRBV7-2 and TRBJ2-1, the full variable domain reads GAGVSQSPSNKVTEKGKDVELRCDPISGHTALYWYRQSLGQGLEFLIYFQGNSAPDKSGLPSDRFSAERTGGSVSTLTIQRTQQEDSAVYLCASSFISGSEEQFFGPGTRLTVL.

This clone was counted a few times. The chain is built from TRBV28 and TRBJ2-1; 7 bases align to TRBD1. CDR1 MDHEN and CDR2 SYDVKM come from the germline V gene. Germline trimming cut 6 bases from V and 4 bases from J; bases unmatched to any gene: 12. The CDR3 runs 16 residues. CDR3 amino acids: CASSRRRYRGYNEQFF. The CDR3, as DNA: TGTGCCAGCAGCCGAAGACGATACAGGGGTTACAATGAGCAGTTCTTC.

The genes are TRBV9 and TRBJ1-2; 7 bases align to TRBD1. J lost 4 bases, V lost 10 bases, and 13 bases had no gene match. Germline V gene sequence: CDR1 SGDLS, CDR2 YYNGEE. CDR3 size: 14 residues. The CDR3 DNA reads as TGTGCCTCCTACGGAGGGGGCGCCACCTATGGCTACACCTTC. The encoded protein is CASYGGGATYGYTF. The variable domain in full, completed from reference TRBV9 and TRBJ1-2, reads DSGVTQTPKHLITATGQRVTLRCSPRSGDLSVYWYQQSLDQGLQFLIQYYNGEERAKGNILERFSAQQFPDLHSELNLSSLELGDSALYFCASYGGGATYGYTFGSGTRLTVV.

The chain uses TRBV5-1 and TRBJ1-1; D call uncertain. Germline V gene sequence: CDR1 SGHRS, CDR2 YFSETQ. Trimming removed 1 base from V and 4 bases from J, with 11 bases in between. CDR3 length: 14 residues. The CDR3 is CASSLYGVGTEAFF. The CDR3 nucleotides read TGCGCCAGCAGCTTGTATGGGGTCGGCACTGAAGCTTTCTTT.

This rearrangement joins TRBV6-6 to TRBJ2-7; no clear D. Germline CDR1 is MNHNY and CDR2 is SVGAGI (reference sequence). Trimming removed 0 bases from V and 1 base from J, with 4 bases in between. The CDR3 loop spans 13 amino acids. CDR3 nucleotides: TGTGCCAGCAGTTACTCTCCTTCCTACGAGCAGTACTTC. Its translation: CASSYSPSYEQYF.

The chain has TRBV4-3 and TRBJ1-2, with D perhaps TRBD1 (5 bases). The CDR3 has 17 residues. V was shortened by 0 bases and J by 8 bases, with 22 bases between the two germline ends. The germline CDR1 and CDR2 sequences are LGHNA and YSLEER. CDR3 sequence: CASSQDIFSRTKGGYTF. The CDR3 DNA sequence: TGCGCCAGCAGCCAAGATATTTTCTCCCGCACTAAGGGGGGCTACACCTTC.

This chain uses TRBV19 with TRBJ2-1; tentatively, D is TRBD1 (6 bases). V was clipped by 5 bases and J by 8 bases, with 10 bases between them. CDR1 is LNHDA and CDR2 is SQIVND in the germline V gene (reference sequence). There are 12 residues in the CDR3. The CDR3 nucleotides read TGTGCCAGTAGTGACAGGTCAGATGAGCAGTTCTTC. This encodes CASSDRSDEQFF. Full variable domain (remainder filled in from reference TRBV19 and TRBJ2-1): DGGITQSPKYLFRKEGQNVTLSCEQNLNHDAMYWYRQDPGQGLRLIYYSQIVNDFQKGDIAEGYSVSREKKESFPLTVTSAQKNPTAFYLCASSDRSDEQFFGPGTRLTVL.